This passage covers 17 T cell receptor beta chains from one sample sequenced in a study of Ad26.COV2.S vaccination and SARS-CoV-2 variants. The data were produced by immunoSEQ multiplex PCR, yet TCRdb's version contains in-frame clones alone and is incomplete. The sample includes roughly 380,000 clones, around 92% seen only once; the top ten take 3% to 5%. The sample in question was peripheral blood, obtained after recovery from COVID-19. The source of these receptors is a human donor who had recovered from COVID-19.

This chain joins TRBV10-1 and TRBJ2-1, with no clear D. The V end lost 3 bases, the J end lost 8 bases, and 11 bases lay between the germline ends. The length of the CDR3 is 13 residues. Germline V gives CDR1 WNHNN, CDR2 SYGVQD (reference sequence). The CDR3 region is CASSDSQNDEQFF. For the CDR3, the DNA is TGCGCCAGCAGTGATTCCCAGAACGATGAGCAGTTCTTC.

The chain carries TRBV3-1 (or the pseudogene TRBV3-2) and TRBJ2-3; D not certain. The length of the CDR3 is 19 residues. Germline CDR1 LGHDT, CDR2 YNNKEL (reference sequence). V was clipped by 3 bases and J by 2 bases, with 24 bases between them. The CDR3 DNA reads TGTGCCAGCAGCCAGCGAGGTGTAGGGAACAACGACACCACAGATACGCAGTATTTT. Translating it yields CASSQRGVGNNDTTDTQYF.

The chain recombines TRBV2 with TRBJ2-3; D is unclear. The length of the CDR3 is 13 residues. Germline V CDR1 and CDR2: SNHLY, FYNNEI. The germline V and J ends were trimmed by 2 bases and 5 bases, with 8 bases remaining between them. CDR3 in amino acids: CASSEPSKDTQYF. As DNA, the CDR3 is TGTGCCAGCAGTGAACCCTCCAAAGATACGCAGTATTTT.

The chain is built from TRBV27 and TRBJ1-5; D perhaps matches TRBD1 (6 bases). This CDR3 has 12 residues. Germline V gene data show CDR1 as MNHEY and CDR2 as SMNVEV (reference sequence). Between the trimmed V and J ends, which lost 8 bases and 2 bases, there was a span of 7 bases. The DNA of the CDR3 is TGTGCCAGCTGGACAGGCAATCAGCCCCAGCATTTT. It is translated as CASWTGNQPQHF.

The chain has TRBV15 and TRBJ1-2; D is unresolved. Germline V gene lookup returns CDR1 LNHNV and CDR2 YYDKDF (reference sequence). The CDR3 is made up of 13 amino acids. V gave up 1 base and J gave up 4 bases, with 7 bases separating them. The CDR3 DNA sequence: TGTGCCACCAGCAGAGCCTTAGGCTATGGCTACACCTTC. Translated, it gives CATSRALGYGYTF. The complete variable domain, with remaining parts taken from reference TRBV15 and TRBJ1-2, reads DAMVIQNPRYQVTQFGKPVTLSCSQTLNHNVMYWYQQKSSQAPKLLFHYYDKDFNNEADTPDNFQSRRPNTSFCFLDIRSPGLGDTAMYLCATSRALGYGYTFGSGTRLTVV.

CDR3 amino acids: CASSQIPGRYNQPQHF. CDR3 sequence (DNA): TGCGCCAGCAGCCAAATCCCGGGACGGTACAATCAGCCCCAGCATTTT. The chain joins TRBV4-1 to TRBJ1-5, with D possibly matching TRBD1 (5 bases). The CDR3 length is 16 residues. From germline, CDR1 is MGHRA and CDR2 YSYEKL. The V gene lost 2 bases and the J gene lost 3 bases, with 14 bases spanning the gap.

The genes are TRBV6-5 and TRBJ2-2; D might be TRBD1 (6 bases). V gave up 7 bases and J gave up 4 bases, with 16 bases separating them. This CDR3 region has 15 residues. Germline lookup yields CDR1 MNHEY and CDR2 SVGAGI. CDR3 sequence: CASTHRVGVTGELFF. CDR3 nucleotides: TGTGCCAGCACTCACAGGGTGGGTGTCACCGGGGAGCTGTTTTTT.

V usage is TRBV27 and J usage is TRBJ1-2; D is undetermined. Germline CDR1 MNHEY, CDR2 SMNVEV (reference sequence). The V gene lost 3 bases and the J gene lost 2 bases, with 13 bases spanning the gap. CDR3 size: 15 residues. The CDR3 reads CASSLVPEINYGYTF. In DNA, the CDR3 is TGTGCCAGCAGTTTGGTCCCAGAGATCAACTATGGCTACACCTTC.

The CDR3 is CASSYSIDGNSPLHF. The CDR3 nucleotides are TGTGCCAGCAGTTACTCGATTGATGGGAATTCACCCCTCCACTTT. The J gene is TRBJ1-6, the V gene TRBV6-2 or TRBV6-3, with no clear D. This CDR3 spans 15 amino acids. CDR1 MNHEY and CDR2 SVGEGT come from the germline V gene. Trimming took off 0 bases at V and 7 bases at J, with 10 bases between the two ends.

This chain joins TRBV2 and TRBJ1-2; D is ambiguous. CDR1 and CDR2 from the germline V gene are SNHLY and FYNNEI. Trimming left V 1 base short and J 3 bases short, with 12 bases between. CDR3 size: 15 residues. The CDR3 protein is CASSEVAGSDYGYTF. CDR3 coding DNA: TGTGCCAGCAGTGAAGTAGCAGGCAGCGACTATGGCTACACCTTC.

The chain joins TRBV7-9 to TRBJ2-6, with 8 bases fitting TRBD1. V lost 3 bases, J lost 1 base, and 5 bases stayed unmatched. Germline CDR1 and CDR2: SEHNR and FQNEAQ (reference sequence). The length of the CDR3 is 17 residues. The chain's CDR3 is CASSFTGGGSGANVLTF. The CDR3 nucleotides are TGTGCCAGCAGCTTTACAGGGGGTGGATCTGGGGCCAACGTCCTGACTTTC.

The V call is TRBV3-1 (or the pseudogene TRBV3-2), the J call TRBJ2-1, with D hard to call. The V and J ends lost 0 bases and 7 bases respectively, with 13 bases between them. Germline V lookup: CDR1 LGHDT, CDR2 YNNKEL (reference sequence). This CDR3 spans 15 amino acids. The CDR3 reads CASSQDPLGWNEQFF. The CDR3 DNA is TGTGCCAGCAGCCAAGATCCCCTCGGTTGGAATGAGCAGTTCTTC.

The V and J genes are TRBV27 and TRBJ2-5; TRBD1 matches 9 bases. Germline loops: CDR1 MNHEY, CDR2 SMNVEV (reference sequence). The CDR3 length is 13 residues. The V gene end was trimmed by 7 bases and the J gene end by 2 bases; junction bases not matched to a gene: 2. As DNA, the CDR3 is TGTGCCAGCATGACAGGGGGGCAAGAGACCCAGTACTTC. Its protein product is CASMTGGQETQYF.

This clone was found once. This chain links TRBV7-8 with TRBJ2-2, with D hard to call. Between the trimmed V and J ends, which lost 1 base and 6 bases, there was a span of 12 bases. In germline, CDR1 is SGHVS, CDR2 FQNEAQ. This CDR3 has 15 residues. CDR3 residues: CASSLVGAAAGELFF. The CDR3 nucleotides read TGTGCCAGCAGCTTAGTCGGTGCCGCGGCCGGGGAGCTGTTTTTT.

The V call is TRBV6-1, the J call TRBJ1-5; no definite D call. This CDR3 has 14 residues. Trimming removed 3 bases from V and 6 bases from J, with 12 bases in between. In germline, CDR1 is MNHNS, CDR2 SASEGT. CDR3 sequence reads: CASSEIAGGQPQHF. The CDR3 DNA reads TGTGCCAGCAGTGAGATTGCAGGAGGTCAGCCCCAGCATTTT.

The J gene is TRBJ2-2, the V gene TRBV7-6, with D unresolved. The CDR3 spans 16 residues. CDR1 is SGHVS, CDR2 FNYEAQ, per germline. V was clipped by 5 bases and J by 7 bases, with 20 bases between them. The CDR3 bases are TGTGCCAGCAGCACCCGACGGCAGGTCGGTGGCGGGGAGCTGTTTTTT. Amino acids: CASSTRRQVGGGELFF.

The J gene is TRBJ1-1, the V gene TRBV10-3; D may be TRBD1 (6 bases). Trimming took 3 bases from V and 7 from J, leaving 9 bases between them. Germline loops: CDR1 ENHRY, CDR2 SYGVKD. The CDR3 length is 12 residues. CDR3 in DNA: TGTGCCATCAGTGAAGGGGGGGTTGAAGCTTTCTTT. It codes for CAISEGGVEAFF.